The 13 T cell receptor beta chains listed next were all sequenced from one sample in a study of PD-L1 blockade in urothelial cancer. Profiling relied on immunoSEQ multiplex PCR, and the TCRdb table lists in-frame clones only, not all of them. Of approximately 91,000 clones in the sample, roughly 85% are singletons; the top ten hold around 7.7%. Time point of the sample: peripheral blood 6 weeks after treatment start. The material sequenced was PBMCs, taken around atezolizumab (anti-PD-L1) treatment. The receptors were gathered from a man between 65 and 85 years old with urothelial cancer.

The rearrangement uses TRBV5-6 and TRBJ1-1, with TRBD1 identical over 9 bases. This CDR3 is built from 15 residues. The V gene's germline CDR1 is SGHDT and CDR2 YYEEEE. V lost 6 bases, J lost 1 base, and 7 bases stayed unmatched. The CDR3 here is CASTVPGQGNTEAFF. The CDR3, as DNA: TGTGCCAGCACCGTGCCGGGACAGGGGAACACTGAAGCTTTCTTT.

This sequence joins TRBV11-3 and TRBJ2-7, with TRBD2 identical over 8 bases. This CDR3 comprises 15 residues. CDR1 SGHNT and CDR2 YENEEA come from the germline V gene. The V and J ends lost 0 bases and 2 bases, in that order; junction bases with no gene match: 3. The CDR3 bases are TGTGCCAGCAGCTTAGACGGGACTAGGGCCTACGAGCAGTACTTC. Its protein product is CASSLDGTRAYEQYF.

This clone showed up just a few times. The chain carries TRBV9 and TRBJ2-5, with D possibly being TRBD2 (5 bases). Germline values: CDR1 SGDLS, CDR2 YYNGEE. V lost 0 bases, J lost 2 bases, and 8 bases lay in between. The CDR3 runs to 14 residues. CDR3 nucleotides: TGTGCCAGCAGCGTAGCAACTAGTCAAGAGACCCAGTACTTC. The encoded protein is CASSVATSQETQYF. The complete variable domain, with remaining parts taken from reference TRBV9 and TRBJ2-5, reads DSGVTQTPKHLITATGQRVTLRCSPRSGDLSVYWYQQSLDQGLQFLIQYYNGEERAKGNILERFSAQQFPDLHSELNLSSLELGDSALYFCASSVATSQETQYFGPGTRLLVL.

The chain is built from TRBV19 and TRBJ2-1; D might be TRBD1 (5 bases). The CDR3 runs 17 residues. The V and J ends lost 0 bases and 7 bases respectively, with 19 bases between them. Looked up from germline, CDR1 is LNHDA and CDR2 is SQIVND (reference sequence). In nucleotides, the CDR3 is TGTGCCAGTAGTATAGAGCGCAGACCCAGGGTGGGGAATGAGCAGTTCTTC. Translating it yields CASSIERRPRVGNEQFF.

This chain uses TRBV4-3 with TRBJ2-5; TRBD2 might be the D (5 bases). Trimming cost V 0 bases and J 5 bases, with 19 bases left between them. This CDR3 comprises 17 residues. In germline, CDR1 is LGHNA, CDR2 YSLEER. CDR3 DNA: TGCGCCAGCAGCCAAGAAGGGTTAGGGCCTCGGGGTGAGACCCAGTACTTC. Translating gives CASSQEGLGPRGETQYF.

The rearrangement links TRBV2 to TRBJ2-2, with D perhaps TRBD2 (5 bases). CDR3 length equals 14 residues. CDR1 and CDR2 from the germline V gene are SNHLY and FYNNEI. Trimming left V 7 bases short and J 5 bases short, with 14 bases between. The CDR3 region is CASTGPRVTGELFF. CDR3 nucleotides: TGTGCCAGCACCGGGCCGAGGGTTACCGGGGAGCTGTTTTTT.

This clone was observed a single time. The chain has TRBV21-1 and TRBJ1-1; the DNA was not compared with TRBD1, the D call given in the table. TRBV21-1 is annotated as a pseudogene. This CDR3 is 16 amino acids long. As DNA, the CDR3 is TGTGCCAGCAGCAGCGCGGGACAGGCAGGGAACACTGAAGCTTTCTTT. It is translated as CASSSAGQAGNTEAFF.

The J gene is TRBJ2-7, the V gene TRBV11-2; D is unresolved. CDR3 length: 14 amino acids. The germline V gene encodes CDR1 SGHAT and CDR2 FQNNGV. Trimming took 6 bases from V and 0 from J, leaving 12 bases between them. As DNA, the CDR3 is TGTGCCAGCAGTTTGGGCAGAGCCTCCTACGAGCAGTACTTC. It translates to CASSLGRASYEQYF. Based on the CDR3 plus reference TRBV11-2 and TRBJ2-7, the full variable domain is EAGVAQSPRYKIIEKRQSVAFWCNPISGHATLYWYQQILGQGPKLLIQFQNNGVVDDSQLPKDRFSAERLKGVDSTLKIQPAKLEDSAVYLCASSLGRASYEQYFGPGTRLTVT.

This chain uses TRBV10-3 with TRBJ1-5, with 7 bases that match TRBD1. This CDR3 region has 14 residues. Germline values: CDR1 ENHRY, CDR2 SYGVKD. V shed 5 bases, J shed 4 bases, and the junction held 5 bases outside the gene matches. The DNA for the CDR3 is TGTGCCATCAGTAGACAGGGAGATAATCAGCCCCAGCATTTT. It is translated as CAISRQGDNQPQHF.

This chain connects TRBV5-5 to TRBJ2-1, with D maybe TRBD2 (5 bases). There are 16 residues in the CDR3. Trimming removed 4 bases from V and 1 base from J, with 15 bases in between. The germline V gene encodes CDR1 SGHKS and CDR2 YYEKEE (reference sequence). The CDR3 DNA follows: TGTGCCAGCAGCCCAACCCCGTGGACTTCCTACAATGAGCAGTTCTTC. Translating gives CASSPTPWTSYNEQFF.

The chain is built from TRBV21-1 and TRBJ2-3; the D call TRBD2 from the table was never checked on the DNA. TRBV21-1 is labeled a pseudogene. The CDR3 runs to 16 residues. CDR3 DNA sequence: TGTGCCAGCACCCTGAGACTAGCGACTAGCACAGATACGCAGTATTTT. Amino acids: CASTLRLATSTDTQYF.

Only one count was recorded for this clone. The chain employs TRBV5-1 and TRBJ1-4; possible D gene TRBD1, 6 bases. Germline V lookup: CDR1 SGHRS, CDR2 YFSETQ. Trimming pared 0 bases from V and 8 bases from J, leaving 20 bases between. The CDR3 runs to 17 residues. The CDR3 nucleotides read TGCGCCAGCAGCTTGGGGGGGCTCCCCTCTTCCGGGGAAAAACTGTTTTTT. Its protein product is CASSLGGLPSSGEKLFF.

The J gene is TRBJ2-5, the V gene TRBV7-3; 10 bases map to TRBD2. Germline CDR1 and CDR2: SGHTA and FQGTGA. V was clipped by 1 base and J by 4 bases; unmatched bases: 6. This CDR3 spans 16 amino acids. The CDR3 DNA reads TGTGCCAGCAGCTTAAGTAGCGGGGGGCCAGGAGAGACCCAGTACTTC. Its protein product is CASSLSSGGPGETQYF.